The next 32 T cell receptor beta chains were all read from a single sample in a study of blood T cells in healthy people across ages. The use of a sample-barcoded 5' primer and a J-beta primer mix characterized a second PCR of roughly 7 to 11 cycles. TCRdb reprocessed the 5' RACE reads via MiXCR and lists one record per CDR3 protein. The table has more than 650,000 distinct CDR3 sequences, 22% seen once. Sequencing was carried out using blood. These receptors came from a man between 65 and 85 years old in good health.

The chain recombines TRBV12-3 or TRBV12-4 with TRBJ1-1; TRBD1 agrees at 7 bases. The ends lost 6 bases at V and 8 bases at J; junction bases unmatched: 12. The CDR3 runs 14 residues. The CDR3 sequence: CASSPTGPSREAFF. DNA for the CDR3: TGTGCCAGCAGCCCGACAGGGCCCTCTCGCGAAGCTTTCTTT.

J is TRBJ2-3 and V is TRBV4-3; D possibly corresponds to TRBD2 (5 bases). The CDR3 length is 15 residues. V was pared by 1 base and J by 3 bases, with 11 bases between. The germline V gene encodes CDR1 LGHNA and CDR2 YSLEER. The CDR3 nucleotides are TGCGCCAGCAGCCAAGGAGGGTTCGGGACAGATACGCAGTATTTT. Protein product: CASSQGGFGTDTQYF.

This clonotype has just a few counts. V is TRBV7-2 and J is TRBJ1-1; 9 bases are a match to TRBD1. J was trimmed by 5 bases and V by 5 bases; bases with no gene match: 12. The CDR3 totals 16 residues. CDR1 and CDR2 from the germline V gene are SGHTA and FQGNSA. CDR3 DNA: TGTGCCAGCAGCCGCTCAATTGGACAGGGGCGGACTGAAGCTTTCTTT. This sequence encodes CASSRSIGQGRTEAFF. Looking up the rest from reference TRBV7-2 and TRBJ1-1 gives the full variable domain: GAGVSQSPSNKVTEKGKDVELRCDPISGHTALYWYRQSLGQGLEFLIYFQGNSAPDKSGLPSDRFSAERTGGSVSTLTIQRTQQEDSAVYLCASSRSIGQGRTEAFFGQGTRLTVV.

The gene calls are TRBV18 and TRBJ2-4; 11 positions agree with TRBD2. This CDR3 has 17 residues. Germline trimming cut 6 bases from V and 3 bases from J; bases unmatched to any gene: 10. CDR1 KGHSH and CDR2 LQKENI come from the germline V gene. The CDR3 sequence: CASSHTTGLADKNIQYF. The CDR3 coding sequence is TGTGCCAGCTCCCACACCACGGGACTAGCGGACAAAAACATTCAGTACTTC.

This clonotype was counted a few times. Here the CDR3 DNA reads TGTGCCAGCAGCCAGACAGGGGAAAGCTACACCATATATTTT. This codes for CASSQTGESYTIYF. The chain combines TRBV7-9 with TRBJ1-3; TRBD1 matches 8 bases. The CDR3 totals 14 residues. In germline, CDR1 is SEHNR, CDR2 FQNEAQ (reference sequence). J gave up 8 bases and V 5 bases, and 8 bases lay outside the gene matches. The complete variable domain, with remaining parts taken from reference TRBV7-9 and TRBJ1-3, reads DTGVSQNPRHKITKRGQNVTFRCDPISEHNRLYWYRQTLGQGPEFLTYFQNEAQLEKSRLLSDRFSAERPKGSFSTLEIQRTEQGDSAMYLCASSQTGESYTIYFGEGSWLTVV.

The J gene is TRBJ2-5, the V gene TRBV7-2; 7 bases align to TRBD1. Germline CDR1 reads SGHTA; CDR2 reads FQGNSA. With 1 base clipped from V and 4 bases from J, the junction kept 9 bases outside the gene matches. The CDR3 length is 16 residues. In DNA, the CDR3 is TGTGCCAGCAGCTTAGTAGGAACCGCAGGGGGAGAGACCCAGTACTTC. Its translation: CASSLVGTAGGETQYF.

This clonotype was seen a handful of times. This rearrangement joins TRBV10-3 to TRBJ1-1, with 7 bases aligning to TRBD1. Germline CDR1 and CDR2: ENHRY and SYGVKD. The CDR3 consists of 13 residues. The V and J ends lost 8 bases and 4 bases, in that order; junction bases with no gene match: 7. The CDR3 sequence: CAISTGKGTEAFF. The CDR3 DNA reads TGTGCCATCTCGACAGGGAAAGGCACTGAAGCTTTCTTT.

This clonotype has just a few counts. The rearrangement joins TRBV29-1 to TRBJ2-2; D could derive from TRBD1 or TRBD2 (6 bases each). The CDR3 loop spans 15 amino acids. The germline V and J ends were trimmed by 5 bases and 3 bases, with 16 bases remaining between them. Germline CDR1 is SQVTM and CDR2 is ANQGSEA. CDR3 residues: CSVTGGGGDTGELFF. DNA for the CDR3: TGCAGCGTTACAGGAGGGGGTGGGGACACCGGGGAGCTGTTTTTT.

Only a few counts were recorded for this clonotype. In DNA, the CDR3 is TGTGCCAGCACTCCCCGACAGTGGGGGAAAGAGCAGTACTTC. Its translation is CASTPRQWGKEQYF. This sequence joins TRBV7-2 and TRBJ2-7, with D perhaps being TRBD1 or TRBD2 (5 bases each). The CDR3 runs 14 residues. V was pared by 7 bases and J by 7 bases, with 20 bases between. The germline V gene encodes CDR1 SGHTA and CDR2 FQGNSA.

This clonotype has a single count. V gene TRBV6-1 combines with J gene TRBJ2-3, with unresolved D. The J call is in doubt because the DNA end fits TRBJ1-5 better. Germline V gene sequence: CDR1 MNHNS, CDR2 SASEGT. This CDR3 region has 13 residues. Written as DNA, the CDR3 is TGTGCCAGCAGTGACATTGGCATGGATACGCAGCATTTT. Its protein product is CASSDIGMDTQHF.

This clonotype was detected a few times. The V and J genes are TRBV20-1 and TRBJ2-5; possibly TRBD2 for D (6 bases). The CDR3 has 14 amino acids. The V and J ends lost 0 bases and 5 bases respectively, with 13 bases between them. Germline loops: CDR1 DFQATT, CDR2 SNEGSKA (reference sequence). This CDR3 reads CSARDTGVWETQYF. CDR3 nucleotide sequence: TGCAGTGCTAGAGATACGGGGGTTTGGGAGACCCAGTACTTC.

Many counts were recorded for this clonotype. The genes are TRBV6-1 and TRBJ2-7; no clear D gene. Trimming stripped 6 bases from V and 3 bases from J, with 6 bases between. The CDR3 is 11 amino acids. Germline V gene sequence: CDR1 MNHNS, CDR2 SASEGT. In DNA, the CDR3 is TGTGCCAGCAGCGGCCACTACGAGCAGTACTTC. Protein product: CASSGHYEQYF.

The CDR3 bases are TGCGCCAGCAGCCCGACCACGGGAACAAATCAGCCCCAGCATTTT. Residues: CASSPTTGTNQPQHF. The V gene is TRBV5-1, the J gene TRBJ1-5; D remains unclear. Germline lookup yields CDR1 SGHRS and CDR2 YFSETQ. CDR3 length: 15 amino acids. Deletions cut 4 bases from V and 4 bases from J, with 15 bases between.

This clonotype was seen a few times. V and J are TRBV20-1 and TRBJ1-5; no reliable D call. This CDR3 has 13 amino acids. The V end was cut by 6 bases, the J end by 10 bases, with 19 bases between. CDR1 and CDR2 (germline): DFQATT, SNEGSKA (reference sequence). CDR3 region: CSAPTRAKSPQHF. The CDR3 nucleotides are TGCAGTGCCCCGACCCGTGCCAAGTCTCCCCAGCATTTT.

V is TRBV3-1 and J is TRBJ2-4; 14 nucleotides agree with TRBD2. Germline CDR1 is LGHDT and CDR2 is YNNKEL (reference sequence). J gave up 2 bases and V 2 bases, and 5 bases lay outside the gene matches. The CDR3 length is 18 residues. CDR3 DNA: TGTGCCAGCAGCCAATTCCGACTAGCGGGGGGGACCAAAAACATTCAGTACTTC. Translated, it gives CASSQFRLAGGTKNIQYF.

The rearrangement uses TRBV10-3 and TRBJ2-1; D is ambiguous. Germline lookup yields CDR1 ENHRY and CDR2 SYGVKD. V dropped 2 bases and J dropped 1 base, with 9 bases sitting between them. The CDR3 covers 15 residues. The CDR3 region is CAISEADPSYNEQFF. The CDR3 bases are TGTGCCATCAGTGAGGCGGACCCTTCCTACAATGAGCAGTTCTTC.

This clonotype was counted only a few times. The chain combines TRBV2 with TRBJ2-1; D tentatively fits TRBD1 or TRBD2 (5 bases each). Germline V gives CDR1 SNHLY, CDR2 FYNNEI. The CDR3 extends over 16 amino acids. V lost 6 bases, J lost 8 bases, and 23 bases lay in between. This CDR3 reads CASSHTRDVVVYEQFF. The CDR3 DNA sequence: TGTGCCAGCAGCCACACCCGGGACGTTGTCGTCTATGAGCAGTTCTTC.

The chain uses TRBV12-3 or TRBV12-4 and TRBJ2-3; 10 positions agree with TRBD2. CDR3 length equals 19 residues. J lost 4 bases, V lost 2 bases, and 15 bases had no gene match. This CDR3 reads CASSLWLAGASGGPDTQYF. The CDR3 DNA is TGTGCCAGCAGTTTATGGCTAGCGGGGGCCTCAGGGGGCCCAGATACGCAGTATTTT.

The V call is TRBV30, the J call TRBJ1-4, with no clear D. The germline gives CDR1 GTSNPN, CDR2 SVGIG (reference sequence). V dropped 3 bases and J dropped 7 bases, with 9 bases sitting between them. CDR3 length: 12 residues. CDR3 loop: CAWSRAGEKLFF. The CDR3 DNA reads TGTGCCTGGAGCCGGGCCGGTGAAAAACTGTTTTTT.

This chain uses TRBV5-5 with TRBJ2-5; a possible D gene is TRBD2 (6 bases). The J call may be wrong; the DNA end is better matched by TRBJ2-7. The germline V gene encodes CDR1 SGHKS and CDR2 YYEKEE (reference sequence). The CDR3 sequence is 15 residues long. DNA for the CDR3: TGTGCCAGCAGTCAGGACCGGGACTCTTTCTACGAGCAGTACTTC. Translation: CASSQDRDSFYEQYF.

The chain employs TRBV20-1 and TRBJ2-1, with 7 bases identical to TRBD1. The better agreement between TRBJ2-5 and the DNA end casts doubt on the J call. Germline V CDR1 and CDR2: DFQATT, SNEGSKA (reference sequence). The CDR3 contains 13 residues. DNA for the CDR3: TGCAGTGCTAGAGATACGGACAGGGAGACCCAGTACTTC. It is translated as CSARDTDRETQYF.

This chain connects TRBV7-9 to TRBJ2-3; 10 nucleotides match TRBD2. V was pared by 3 bases and J by 4 bases, with 10 bases of the junction left unmatched. Per germline, CDR1 SEHNR and CDR2 FQNEAQ (reference sequence). The CDR3 contains 17 residues. The CDR3 spells CASSLSFASGGSDTQYF. The CDR3 bases are TGTGCCAGCAGCTTGTCGTTTGCTAGCGGGGGTTCAGATACGCAGTATTTT.

The J gene is TRBJ1-1, the V gene TRBV5-1, with D unclear. Germline CDR1 SGHRS, CDR2 YFSETQ. CDR3 length: 15 amino acids. Trimming left V 4 bases short and J 1 base short, with 14 bases between. For the CDR3, the DNA is TGCGCCAGCAGCCTCCGTTGGCAGCCGAACACTGAAGCTTTCTTT. Translation gives CASSLRWQPNTEAFF. The whole variable domain, filled in from reference TRBV5-1 and TRBJ1-1, reads KAGVTQTPRYLIKTRGQQVTLSCSPISGHRSVSWYQQTPGQGLQFLFEYFSETQRNKGNFPGRFSGRQFSNSRSEMNVSTLELGDSALYLCASSLRWQPNTEAFFGQGTRLTVV.

The chain combines TRBV20-1 with TRBJ2-3, with D perhaps matching TRBD1 or TRBD2 (6 bases each). This CDR3 has 14 amino acids. Between the trimmed V and J ends, which lost 4 bases and 2 bases, there was a span of 13 bases. Germline V lookup: CDR1 DFQATT, CDR2 SNEGSKA (reference sequence). This chain's CDR3 is CSAIAGDSTDTQYF. In nucleotides, the CDR3 is TGCAGTGCTATTGCAGGGGACTCCACAGATACGCAGTATTTT.

This clonotype was seen a handful of times. The V gene is TRBV3-1, the J gene TRBJ2-4, with 12 bases aligning to TRBD2. Germline values: CDR1 LGHDT, CDR2 YNNKEL (reference sequence). Trimming cost V 5 bases and J 8 bases; bases outside gene matches: 13. This CDR3 is 17 amino acids long. The CDR3 DNA is TGTGCCAGCAGCGCACTAGCGGGAGGATTTGGCCGGGACATTCAGTACTTC. This sequence encodes CASSALAGGFGRDIQYF.

This clonotype has a handful of counts. In DNA, the CDR3 is TGCGCCAGCAGCCCGAGTGGGACAGGGCCCACTGAAGCTTTCTTT. Translation: CASSPSGTGPTEAFF. The V gene is TRBV5-1, the J gene TRBJ1-1; 9 bases align to TRBD1. Germline V gene sequence: CDR1 SGHRS, CDR2 YFSETQ. With V trimmed by 4 bases and J by 4 bases, 8 bases remained unmatched. The length of the CDR3 is 15 residues.

This chain links TRBV20-1 with TRBJ2-5; no firm D call. V shed 6 bases and J shed 5 bases, with 10 bases lying between them. The germline CDR1 and CDR2 sequences are DFQATT and SNEGSKA (reference sequence). The CDR3 spans 11 residues. The CDR3 DNA reads TGCAGTGCCCCGAAGGTCGAGACCCAGTACTTC. Translated: CSAPKVETQYF.

This clonotype was seen once. The chain employs TRBV6-5 and TRBJ2-7, with a weak D call TRBD1 (6 bases). CDR3 length equals 14 residues. Germline values: CDR1 MNHEY, CDR2 SVGAGI. Trimming removed 0 bases from V and 2 bases from J, with 8 bases in between. CDR3 residues: CASSYSDRAYEQYF. The CDR3 nucleotides read TGTGCCAGCAGTTACTCGGACAGAGCCTACGAGCAGTACTTC.

This clonotype is a singleton in its sample. The chain recombines TRBV7-2 with TRBJ1-1, with 10 bases lining up with TRBD1. Germline CDR1 reads SGHTA; CDR2 reads FQGNSA. The CDR3 runs 18 residues. V shed 5 bases and J 1 base; nucleotides not matched to a gene: 13. The DNA for the CDR3 is TGTGCCAGCAGCCCATTACGCGGGACAGGGGATAAGAACACTGAAGCTTTCTTT. Its translation: CASSPLRGTGDKNTEAFF. Full variable domain (missing parts from reference TRBV7-2 and TRBJ1-1): GAGVSQSPSNKVTEKGKDVELRCDPISGHTALYWYRQSLGQGLEFLIYFQGNSAPDKSGLPSDRFSAERTGGSVSTLTIQRTQQEDSAVYLCASSPLRGTGDKNTEAFFGQGTRLTVV.

This clonotype was recorded a few times. This sequence joins TRBV4-3 and TRBJ2-1; D ambiguous. Germline CDR1 is LGHNA and CDR2 is YSLEER. V lost 5 bases, J lost 1 base, and 12 bases lay in between. This CDR3 contains 15 residues. CDR3 DNA: TGCGCCAGCAGCTTAACAGCTGATTCCTACAATGAGCAGTTCTTC. This sequence encodes CASSLTADSYNEQFF.

V is TRBV5-1 and J is TRBJ2-2, with D perhaps TRBD2 (5 bases). CDR1 and CDR2 from the germline V gene are SGHRS and YFSETQ. The CDR3 loop spans 15 amino acids. V shed 4 bases and J shed 1 base, with 11 bases lying between them. Here the CDR3 DNA reads TGCGCCAGCAGCGAATTCGGGATGAACACCGGGGAGCTGTTTTTT. This codes for CASSEFGMNTGELFF. The complete variable domain, with remaining parts taken from reference TRBV5-1 and TRBJ2-2, reads KAGVTQTPRYLIKTRGQQVTLSCSPISGHRSVSWYQQTPGQGLQFLFEYFSETQRNKGNFPGRFSGRQFSNSRSEMNVSTLELGDSALYLCASSEFGMNTGELFFGEGSRLTVL.

As regards this clonotype: This could be a read error, since a much larger clone is one nucleotide away. The chain is built from TRBV29-1 and TRBJ2-5; no reliable D call. The J call may be incorrect, as the DNA end agrees better with TRBJ2-1. Germline CDR1 and CDR2: SQVTM and ANQGSEA. The CDR3 is made up of 8 amino acids. The CDR3 DNA follows: TGCAGCGTTCATGAGCAGTTCTTC. Translation: CSVHEQFF.